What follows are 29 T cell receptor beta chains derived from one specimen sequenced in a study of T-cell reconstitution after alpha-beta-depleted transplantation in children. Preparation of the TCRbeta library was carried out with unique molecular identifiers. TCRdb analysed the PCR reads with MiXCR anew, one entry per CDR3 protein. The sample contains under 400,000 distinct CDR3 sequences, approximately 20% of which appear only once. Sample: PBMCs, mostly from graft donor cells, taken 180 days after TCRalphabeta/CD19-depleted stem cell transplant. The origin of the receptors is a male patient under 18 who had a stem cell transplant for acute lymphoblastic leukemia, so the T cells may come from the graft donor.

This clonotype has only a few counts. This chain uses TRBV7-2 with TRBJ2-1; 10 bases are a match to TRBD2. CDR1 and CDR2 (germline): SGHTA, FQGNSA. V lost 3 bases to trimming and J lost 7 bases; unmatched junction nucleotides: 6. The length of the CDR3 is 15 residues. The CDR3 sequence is CASSFKEREGNEQFF. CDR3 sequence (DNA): TGTGCCAGCAGCTTCAAGGAGCGGGAGGGGAATGAGCAGTTCTTC.

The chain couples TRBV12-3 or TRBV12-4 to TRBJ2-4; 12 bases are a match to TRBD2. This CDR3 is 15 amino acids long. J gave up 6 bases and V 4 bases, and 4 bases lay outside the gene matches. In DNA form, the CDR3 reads TGTGCCAGCAGTTCTAGCGGGAGGGCCTTAAACATTCAGTACTTC. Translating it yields CASSSSGRALNIQYF.

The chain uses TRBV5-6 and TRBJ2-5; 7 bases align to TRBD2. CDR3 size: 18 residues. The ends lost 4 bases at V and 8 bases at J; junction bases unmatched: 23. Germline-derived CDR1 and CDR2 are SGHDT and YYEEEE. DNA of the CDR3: TGTGCCAGCAGCCACATCGGCGGCGGGAGTATCGCTGGGGACACCCAGTACTTC. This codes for CASSHIGGGSIAGDTQYF. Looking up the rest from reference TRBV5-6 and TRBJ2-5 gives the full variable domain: DAGVTQSPTHLIKTRGQQVTLRCSPKSGHDTVSWYQQALGQGPQFIFQYYEEEERQRGNFPDRFSGHQFPNYSSELNVNALLLGDSALYLCASSHIGGGSIAGDTQYFGPGTRLLVL.

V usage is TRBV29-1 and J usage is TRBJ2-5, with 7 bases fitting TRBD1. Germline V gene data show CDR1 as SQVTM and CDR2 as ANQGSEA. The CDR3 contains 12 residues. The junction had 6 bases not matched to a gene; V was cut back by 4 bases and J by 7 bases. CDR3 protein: CSVVIAGGTQYF. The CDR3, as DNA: TGCAGCGTTGTTATCGCAGGGGGGACCCAGTACTTC.

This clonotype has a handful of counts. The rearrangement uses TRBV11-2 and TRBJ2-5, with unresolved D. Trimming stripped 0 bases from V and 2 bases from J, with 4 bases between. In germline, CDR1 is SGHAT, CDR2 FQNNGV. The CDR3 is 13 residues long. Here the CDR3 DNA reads TGTGCCAGCAGCTTAGATCTACAAGAGACCCAGTACTTC. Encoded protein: CASSLDLQETQYF.

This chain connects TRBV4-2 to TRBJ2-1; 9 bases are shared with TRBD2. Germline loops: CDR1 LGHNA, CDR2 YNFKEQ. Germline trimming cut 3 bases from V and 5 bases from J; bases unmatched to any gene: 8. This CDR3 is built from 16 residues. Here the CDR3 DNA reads TGTGCCAGCAGCCAGACGACTAGCGGAGGGAACAATGAGCAGTTCTTC. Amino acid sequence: CASSQTTSGGNNEQFF.

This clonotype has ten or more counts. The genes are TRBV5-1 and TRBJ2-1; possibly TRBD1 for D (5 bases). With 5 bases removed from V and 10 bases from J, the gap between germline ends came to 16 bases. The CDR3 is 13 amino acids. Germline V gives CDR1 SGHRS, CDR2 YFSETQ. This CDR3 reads CASRGLNVDEQFF. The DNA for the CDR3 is TGCGCCAGCAGGGGGCTAAATGTGGACGAGCAGTTCTTC.

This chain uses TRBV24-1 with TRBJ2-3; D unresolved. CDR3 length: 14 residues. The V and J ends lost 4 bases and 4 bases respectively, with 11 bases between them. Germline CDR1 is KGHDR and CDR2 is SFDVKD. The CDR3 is CATSDIPQPDTQYF. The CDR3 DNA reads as TGTGCCACCAGTGACATTCCACAGCCAGATACGCAGTATTTT.

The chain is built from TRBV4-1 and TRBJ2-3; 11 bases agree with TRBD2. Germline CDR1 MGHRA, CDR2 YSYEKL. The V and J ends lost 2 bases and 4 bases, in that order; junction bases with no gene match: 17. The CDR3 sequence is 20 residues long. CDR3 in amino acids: CASSQHSLAGDRWGPDTQYF. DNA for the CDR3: TGCGCCAGCAGCCAACACTCACTAGCGGGAGATAGATGGGGCCCAGATACGCAGTATTTT.

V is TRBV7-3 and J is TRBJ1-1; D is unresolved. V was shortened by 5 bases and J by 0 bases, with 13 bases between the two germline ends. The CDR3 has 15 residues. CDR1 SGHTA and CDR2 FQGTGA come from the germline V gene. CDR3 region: CASSLNRGVNTEAFF. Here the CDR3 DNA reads TGTGCCAGCAGCCTTAACCGCGGGGTGAACACTGAAGCTTTCTTT.

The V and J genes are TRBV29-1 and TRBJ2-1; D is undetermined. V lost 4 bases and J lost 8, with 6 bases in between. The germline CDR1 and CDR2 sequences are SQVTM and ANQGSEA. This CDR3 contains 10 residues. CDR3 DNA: TGCAGCGTTGGGTCCTATGAGCAGTTCTTC. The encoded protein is CSVGSYEQFF.

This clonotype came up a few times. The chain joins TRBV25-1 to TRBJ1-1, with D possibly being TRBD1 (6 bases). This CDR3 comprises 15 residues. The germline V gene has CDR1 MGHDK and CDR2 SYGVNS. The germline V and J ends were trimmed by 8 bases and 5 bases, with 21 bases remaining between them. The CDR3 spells CASAGVGGERTEAFF. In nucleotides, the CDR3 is TGTGCCAGCGCCGGGGTAGGGGGGGAGAGGACTGAAGCTTTCTTT. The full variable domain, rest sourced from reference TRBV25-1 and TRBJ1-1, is EADIYQTPRYLVIGTGKKITLECSQTMGHDKMYWYQQDPGMELHLIHYSYGVNSTEKGDLSSESTVSRIRTEHFPLTLESARPSHTSQYLCASAGVGGERTEAFFGQGTRLTVV.

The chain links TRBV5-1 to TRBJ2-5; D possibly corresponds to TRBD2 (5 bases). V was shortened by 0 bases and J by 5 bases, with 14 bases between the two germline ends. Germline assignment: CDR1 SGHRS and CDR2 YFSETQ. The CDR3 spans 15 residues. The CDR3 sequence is CASSLAPGSGETQYF. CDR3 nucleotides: TGCGCCAGCAGCTTGGCCCCTGGGTCGGGGGAGACCCAGTACTTC.

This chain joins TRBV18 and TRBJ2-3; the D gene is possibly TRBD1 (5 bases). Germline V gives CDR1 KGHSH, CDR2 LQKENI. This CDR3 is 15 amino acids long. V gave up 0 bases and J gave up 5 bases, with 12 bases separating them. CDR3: CASSPPQGLKDTQYF. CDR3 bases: TGTGCCAGCTCACCACCGCAGGGCCTGAAAGATACGCAGTATTTT.

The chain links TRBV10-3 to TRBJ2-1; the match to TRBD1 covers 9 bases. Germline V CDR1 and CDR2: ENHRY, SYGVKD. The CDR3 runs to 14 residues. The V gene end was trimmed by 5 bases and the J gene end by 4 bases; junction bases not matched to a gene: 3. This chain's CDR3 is CAISTGTGYNEQFF. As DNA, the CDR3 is TGTGCCATCAGTACCGGGACAGGGTACAATGAGCAGTTCTTC.

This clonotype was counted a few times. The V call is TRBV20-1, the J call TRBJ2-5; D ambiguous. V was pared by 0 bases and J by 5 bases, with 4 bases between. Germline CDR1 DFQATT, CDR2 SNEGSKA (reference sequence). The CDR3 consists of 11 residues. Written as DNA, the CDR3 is TGCAGTGCTAGAGAATGGGAGACCCAGTACTTC. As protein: CSAREWETQYF.

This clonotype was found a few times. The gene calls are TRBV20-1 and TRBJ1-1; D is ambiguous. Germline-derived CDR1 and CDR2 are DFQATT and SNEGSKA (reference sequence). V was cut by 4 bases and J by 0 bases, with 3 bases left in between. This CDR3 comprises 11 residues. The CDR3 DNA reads TGCAGTGCTAATATGAACACTGAAGCTTTCTTT. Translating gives CSANMNTEAFF.

CDR3 in DNA: TGTGCCAGCAGTTTATATCGGTCGGGCCCCTACGAGCAGTACTTC. Translated, it gives CASSLYRSGPYEQYF. This chain joins TRBV27 and TRBJ2-7; D uncertain. Per the germline V gene, CDR1 is MNHEY and CDR2 is SMNVEV (reference sequence). The CDR3 extends over 15 amino acids. V shed 1 base and J shed 2 bases, with 12 bases lying between them.

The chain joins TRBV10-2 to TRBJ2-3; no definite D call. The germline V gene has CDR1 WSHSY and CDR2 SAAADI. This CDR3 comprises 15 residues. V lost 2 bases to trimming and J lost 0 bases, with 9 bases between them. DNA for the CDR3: TGCGCCAGCAGTGAGATCGTTACTAGCACAGATACGCAGTATTTT. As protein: CASSEIVTSTDTQYF.

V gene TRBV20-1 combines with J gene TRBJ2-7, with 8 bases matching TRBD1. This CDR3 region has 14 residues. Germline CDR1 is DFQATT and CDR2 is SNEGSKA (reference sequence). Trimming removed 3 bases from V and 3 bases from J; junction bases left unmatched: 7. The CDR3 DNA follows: TGCAGTGCTAGTCTTGGGACAGGAGTCTACGAGCAGTACTTC. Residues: CSASLGTGVYEQYF.

DNA of the CDR3: TGCGCCAGCAGCCAAGATGGACTTAGCGGGCCGACCTACGAGCAGTACTTC. This encodes CASSQDGLSGPTYEQYF. The chain recombines TRBV4-1 with TRBJ2-7; 7 nucleotides line up with TRBD2. Germline CDR1 reads MGHRA; CDR2 reads YSYEKL. The CDR3 consists of 17 residues. The ends lost 0 bases at V and 2 bases at J; junction bases unmatched: 10.

Written as DNA, the CDR3 is TGTGCCAGCAGCTCGAAGTGGGTACAAGGGAGCTACGAGCAGTACTTC. Its translation: CASSSKWVQGSYEQYF. The rearrangement uses TRBV5-6 and TRBJ2-7; possible D gene TRBD2, 5 bases. Trimming removed 3 bases from V and 3 bases from J, with 19 bases in between. Per the germline V gene, CDR1 is SGHDT and CDR2 is YYEEEE. This CDR3 is built from 16 residues.

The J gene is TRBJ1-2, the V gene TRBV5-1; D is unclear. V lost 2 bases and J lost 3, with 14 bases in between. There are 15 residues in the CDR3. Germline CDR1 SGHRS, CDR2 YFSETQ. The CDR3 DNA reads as TGCGCCAGCAGCTTCGGACCCTTTACAGACTATGGCTACACCTTC. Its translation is CASSFGPFTDYGYTF.

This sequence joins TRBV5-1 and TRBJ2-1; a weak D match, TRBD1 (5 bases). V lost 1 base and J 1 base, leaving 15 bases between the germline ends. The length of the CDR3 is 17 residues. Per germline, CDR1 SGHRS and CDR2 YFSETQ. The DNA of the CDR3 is TGCGCCAGCAGCTTGAGCTCCGACAGTTGGTCCTACAATGAGCAGTTCTTC. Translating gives CASSLSSDSWSYNEQFF.

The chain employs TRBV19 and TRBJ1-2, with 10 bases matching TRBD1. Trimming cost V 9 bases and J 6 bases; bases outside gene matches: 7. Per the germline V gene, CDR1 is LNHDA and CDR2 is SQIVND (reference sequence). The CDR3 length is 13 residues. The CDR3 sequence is CASGTGAPNGYTF. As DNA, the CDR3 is TGTGCCAGCGGGACAGGGGCACCGAATGGCTACACCTTC.

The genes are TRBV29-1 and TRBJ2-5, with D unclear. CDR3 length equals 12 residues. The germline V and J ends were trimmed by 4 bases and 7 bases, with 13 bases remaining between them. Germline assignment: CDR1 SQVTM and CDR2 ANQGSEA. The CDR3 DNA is TGCAGCGTTGCCGTACCCTGGGGGACCCAGTACTTC. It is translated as CSVAVPWGTQYF.

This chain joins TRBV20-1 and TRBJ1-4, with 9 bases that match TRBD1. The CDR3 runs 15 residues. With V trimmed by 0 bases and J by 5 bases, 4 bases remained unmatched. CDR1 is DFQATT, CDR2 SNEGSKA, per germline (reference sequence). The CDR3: CSARDLDRGNEKLFF. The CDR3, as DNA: TGCAGTGCTAGAGATCTAGACAGGGGGAATGAAAAACTGTTTTTT.

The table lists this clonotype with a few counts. CDR3: CASSLVGVALNTEAFF. The CDR3, as DNA: TGCGCCAGCAGCTTGGTTGGGGTCGCGCTGAACACTGAAGCTTTCTTT. The chain uses TRBV5-1 and TRBJ1-1, with D uncertain. Germline lookup yields CDR1 SGHRS and CDR2 YFSETQ. The CDR3 has 16 residues. With 0 bases removed from V and 0 bases from J, the gap between germline ends came to 12 bases.

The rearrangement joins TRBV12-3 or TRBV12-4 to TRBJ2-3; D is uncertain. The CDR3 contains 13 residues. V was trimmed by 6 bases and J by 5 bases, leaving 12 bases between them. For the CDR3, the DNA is TGTGCCAGCAGACCCCGGCCGGGAGATACGCAGTATTTT. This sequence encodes CASRPRPGDTQYF.